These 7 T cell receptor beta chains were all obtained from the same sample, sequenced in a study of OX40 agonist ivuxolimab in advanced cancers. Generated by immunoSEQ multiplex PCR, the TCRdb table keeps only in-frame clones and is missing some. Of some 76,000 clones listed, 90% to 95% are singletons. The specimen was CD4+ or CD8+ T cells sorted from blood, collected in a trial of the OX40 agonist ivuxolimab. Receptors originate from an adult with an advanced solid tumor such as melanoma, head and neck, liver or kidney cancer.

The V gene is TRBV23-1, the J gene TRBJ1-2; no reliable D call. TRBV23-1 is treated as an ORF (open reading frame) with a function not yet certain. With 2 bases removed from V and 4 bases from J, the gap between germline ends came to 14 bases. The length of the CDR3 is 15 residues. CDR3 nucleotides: TGCGCCAGCAGTCAAACTGCTGGAGGCATCTATGGCTACACCTTC. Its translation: CASSQTAGGIYGYTF.

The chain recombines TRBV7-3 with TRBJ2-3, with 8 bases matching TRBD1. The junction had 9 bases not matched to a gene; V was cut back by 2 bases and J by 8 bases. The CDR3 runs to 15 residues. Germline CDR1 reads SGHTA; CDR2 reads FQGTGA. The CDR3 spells CASSLSDRARGTQYF. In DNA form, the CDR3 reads TGTGCCAGCAGCTTATCGGACAGGGCGCGGGGTACGCAGTATTTT.

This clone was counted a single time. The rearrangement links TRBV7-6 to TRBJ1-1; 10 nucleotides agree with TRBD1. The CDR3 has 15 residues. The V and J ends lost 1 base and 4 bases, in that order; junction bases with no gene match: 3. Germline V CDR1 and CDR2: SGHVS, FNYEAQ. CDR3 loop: CASSLGQGAGTEAFF. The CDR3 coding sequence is TGTGCCAGCAGCTTAGGACAGGGGGCTGGCACTGAAGCTTTCTTT.

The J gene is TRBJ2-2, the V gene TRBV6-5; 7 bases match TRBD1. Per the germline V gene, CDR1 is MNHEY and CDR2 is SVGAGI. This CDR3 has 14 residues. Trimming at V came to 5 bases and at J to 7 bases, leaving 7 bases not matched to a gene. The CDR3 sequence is CASSPTGISGELFF. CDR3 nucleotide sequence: TGTGCCAGCAGTCCGACAGGGATAAGCGGGGAGCTGTTTTTT.

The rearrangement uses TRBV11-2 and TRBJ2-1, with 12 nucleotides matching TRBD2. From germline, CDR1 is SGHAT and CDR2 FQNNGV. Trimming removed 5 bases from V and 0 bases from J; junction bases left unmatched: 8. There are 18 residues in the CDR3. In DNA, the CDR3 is TGTGCCAGCAGCCGACTAGCGGGGGCCAAGAGCTCCTACAATGAGCAGTTCTTC. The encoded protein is CASSRLAGAKSSYNEQFF.

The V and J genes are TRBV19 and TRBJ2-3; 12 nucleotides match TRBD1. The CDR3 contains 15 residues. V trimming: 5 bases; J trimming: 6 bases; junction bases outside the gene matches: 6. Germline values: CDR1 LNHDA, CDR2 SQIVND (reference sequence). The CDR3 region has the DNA TGTGCCAGTAGTCCTTGGGACAGGGGGCTTGATACGCAGTATTTT. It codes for CASSPWDRGLDTQYF.

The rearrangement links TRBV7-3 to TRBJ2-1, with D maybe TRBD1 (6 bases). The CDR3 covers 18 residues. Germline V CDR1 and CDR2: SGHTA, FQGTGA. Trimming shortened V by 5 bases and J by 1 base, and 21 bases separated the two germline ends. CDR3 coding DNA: TGTGCCAGCAGCCCCTCCGAGGGGGAGCGTCGGTCCTACAATGAGCAGTTCTTC. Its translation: CASSPSEGERRSYNEQFF.